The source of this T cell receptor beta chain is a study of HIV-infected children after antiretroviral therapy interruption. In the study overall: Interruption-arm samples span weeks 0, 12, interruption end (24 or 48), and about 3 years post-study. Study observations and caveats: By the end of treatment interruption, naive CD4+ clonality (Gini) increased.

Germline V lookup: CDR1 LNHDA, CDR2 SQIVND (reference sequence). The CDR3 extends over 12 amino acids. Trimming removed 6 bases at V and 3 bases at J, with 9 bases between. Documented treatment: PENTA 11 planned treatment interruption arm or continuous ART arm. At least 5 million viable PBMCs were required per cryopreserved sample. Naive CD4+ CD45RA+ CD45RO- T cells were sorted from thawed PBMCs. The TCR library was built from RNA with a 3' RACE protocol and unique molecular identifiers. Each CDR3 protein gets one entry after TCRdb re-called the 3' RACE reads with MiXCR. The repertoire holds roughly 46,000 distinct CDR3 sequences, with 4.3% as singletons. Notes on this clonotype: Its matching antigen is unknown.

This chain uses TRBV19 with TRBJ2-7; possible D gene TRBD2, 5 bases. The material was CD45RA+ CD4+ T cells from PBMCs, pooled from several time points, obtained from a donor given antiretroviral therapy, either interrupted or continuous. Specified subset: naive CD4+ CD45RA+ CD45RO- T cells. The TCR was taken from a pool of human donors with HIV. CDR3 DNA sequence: TGTGCCAGTAGCGAGGGCGGCTACGAGCAGTACTTC. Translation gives CASSEGGYEQYF.